This passage covers 14 T cell receptor beta chains from one sample sequenced in a study of T cell responses to AZD1222 COVID-19 vaccine. Here immunoSEQ multiplex PCR was the method, and the copy in TCRdb shows in-frame clones only, minus some. The data hold fewer than 130,000 clones, with 81% observed a single time. The sequenced sample was peripheral blood, obtained on day 0 of AZD1222 vaccination. The origin of the receptors is an adult in good health.

The chain carries TRBV24-1 and TRBJ1-5, with TRBD1 matching 9 bases. Germline CDR1 and CDR2: KGHDR and SFDVKD. J gave up 5 bases and V 9 bases, and 1 base lay outside the gene matches. The CDR3 loop spans 12 amino acids. DNA of the CDR3: TGTGCCACCGGGACAGGGTATCAGCCCCAGCATTTT. This codes for CATGTGYQPQHF.

This chain connects TRBV18 to TRBJ1-1; the D is unclear. The V end was cut by 3 bases, the J end by 3 bases, with 11 bases between. The CDR3 loop spans 14 amino acids. Looked up from germline, CDR1 is KGHSH and CDR2 is LQKENI. In DNA, the CDR3 is TGTGCCAGCTCACCCCCCCCGCCGTACACTGAAGCTTTCTTT. Translation gives CASSPPPPYTEAFF.

V gene TRBV27 combines with J gene TRBJ2-1; perhaps TRBD1 as D (5 bases). Trimming stripped 2 bases from V and 6 bases from J, with 14 bases between. CDR3 length: 15 amino acids. The germline gives CDR1 MNHEY, CDR2 SMNVEV (reference sequence). The CDR3 sequence is CASSLRTSISNEQFF. The DNA of the CDR3 is TGTGCCAGCAGTTTACGGACAAGCATCAGCAATGAGCAGTTCTTC.

The chain carries TRBV12-3 or TRBV12-4 and TRBJ2-5; 9 nucleotides match TRBD1. This CDR3 is built from 13 residues. V shed 8 bases and J 4 bases; nucleotides not matched to a gene: 5. Here the CDR3 reads CASRTGGAETQYF. CDR3 in DNA: TGTGCCAGCCGAACAGGGGGCGCAGAGACCCAGTACTTC.

The chain employs TRBV2 and TRBJ1-4; 9 bases match TRBD1. Germline loops: CDR1 SNHLY, CDR2 FYNNEI. CDR3 size: 17 residues. Trimming cost V 10 bases and J 0 bases; bases outside gene matches: 12. The CDR3 is CATIPGQGGSTNEKLFF. The CDR3 DNA reads as TGTGCCACCATACCGGGACAGGGAGGGTCAACTAATGAAAAACTGTTTTTT.

This chain joins TRBV14 and TRBJ1-1, with unresolved D. Germline-derived CDR1 and CDR2 are SGHDN and FVKESK. Trimming took off 1 base at V and 5 bases at J, with 5 bases between the two ends. This CDR3 is 12 amino acids long. The CDR3 coding sequence is TGTGCCAGCAGCCAAGTAAAGACTGAAGCTTTCTTT. Protein product: CASSQVKTEAFF.

CDR3 residues: CASSRLGTNEKLFF. CDR3 DNA: TGTGCCAGCAGTCGATTGGGGACTAATGAAAAACTGTTTTTT. The chain combines TRBV2 with TRBJ1-4; unclear D gene. The CDR3 loop spans 14 amino acids. V gave up 5 bases and J gave up 2 bases, with 9 bases separating them. CDR1 is SNHLY and CDR2 is FYNNEI in the germline V gene.

This clone was detected only once. J is TRBJ1-6 and V is TRBV30; 8 bases align to TRBD1. V lost 1 base, J lost 3 bases, and 5 bases stayed unmatched. Germline V gives CDR1 GTSNPN, CDR2 SVGIG (reference sequence). The CDR3 is 16 amino acids. The DNA for the CDR3 is TGTGCCTGGAGTGCATCTGACAGGGGCTATAATTCACCCCTCCACTTT. This encodes CAWSASDRGYNSPLHF.

The J gene is TRBJ2-3, the V gene TRBV28; 10 nucleotides agree with TRBD2. The CDR3 is made up of 15 amino acids. The J segment lost 1 base and the V segment lost 5 bases, leaving 3 bases of the junction unmatched. CDR1 and CDR2 from the germline V gene are MDHEN and SYDVKM. The CDR3 spells CASSQAGGRTDTQYF. The CDR3 DNA is TGTGCCAGCAGTCAAGCGGGAGGGCGCACAGATACGCAGTATTTT.

The chain recombines TRBV18 with TRBJ2-7, with no clear D. Trimming took off 3 bases at V and 7 bases at J, with 7 bases between the two ends. This CDR3 comprises 11 residues. CDR1 and CDR2 (germline): KGHSH, LQKENI. Written as DNA, the CDR3 is TGTGCCAGCTCACCGGACCGGGAGCAGTACTTC. This translates into CASSPDREQYF.

The V and J genes are TRBV21-1 and TRBJ2-7; the table's D call of TRBD1 was not tested on the DNA. TRBV21-1 is a recognized pseudogene. The CDR3 length is 21 residues. The CDR3 loop reads CASSKVWPGQGIVSPDYEQYF. For the CDR3, the DNA is TGTGCCAGCAGCAAAGTATGGCCGGGACAGGGGATCGTTAGTCCAGACTACGAGCAGTACTTC.

The CDR3 loop is CASSQVISRNSHSPATNEKLFF. CDR3 DNA: TGTGCCAGCAGCCAAGTTATTAGTCGGAACAGCCATTCACCCGCAACTAATGAAAAACTGTTTTTT. This sequence joins TRBV3-1 (or the pseudogene TRBV3-2) and TRBJ1-4, with D hard to call. Germline V gene sequence: CDR1 LGHDT, CDR2 YNNKEL (reference sequence). V was cut by 1 base and J by 0 bases, with 27 bases left in between. This CDR3 spans 22 amino acids.

This clone was seen more than once but under ten times. The chain is built from TRBV11-2 and TRBJ2-3, with 11 nucleotides matching TRBD2. V lost 8 bases, J lost 4 bases, and 8 bases stayed unmatched. CDR3 length: 15 amino acids. Germline assignment: CDR1 SGHAT and CDR2 FQNNGV. CDR3 region: CASLPTSGSSDTQYF. The CDR3 DNA is TGTGCCAGCCTTCCCACTAGCGGGAGTTCAGATACGCAGTATTTT.

This clone occurred a few times. The chain is built from TRBV19 and TRBJ1-5, with no clear D. CDR1 and CDR2 (germline): LNHDA, SQIVND (reference sequence). The length of the CDR3 is 15 residues. The V end lost 6 bases, the J end lost 0 bases, and 12 bases lay between the germline ends. CDR3 sequence: CASRIGGYSNQPQHF. CDR3 DNA sequence: TGTGCCAGTAGGATCGGAGGTTATAGCAATCAGCCCCAGCATTTT.